This T cell receptor (beta chain) was identified during a study of blood T cell repertoires in COVID-19. Looking at the study overall: Researchers got acute and convalescent COVID-19 samples from the United States, Italy and Spain.

V shed 3 bases, J shed 4 bases, and the junction held 11 bases outside the gene matches. The CDR3 is 17 residues long. The V gene's germline CDR1 is ENHRY and CDR2 SYGVKD. Authors' data handling: Nucleated cell number was recorded as an estimate derived from reference gene primer amplification. Sequencing was performed with immunoSEQ multiplex PCR; in TCRdb, only in-frame clones are kept and a portion is missing. The V and J calls and clone size are taken from that table; D and trimming were inferred from the DNA. The sample consists of about 160,000 clones, roughly 93% of them appearing once. Sequenced sample: peripheral blood. This rearrangement joins TRBV10-3 to TRBJ2-1, with 8 bases lining up with TRBD1. The TCR comes from a young man with acute or convalescent COVID-19. The CDR3 loop reads CAISDPSGTGVYNEQFF. The CDR3 DNA is TGTGCCATCAGTGATCCCTCCGGGACAGGAGTTTACAATGAGCAGTTCTTC.